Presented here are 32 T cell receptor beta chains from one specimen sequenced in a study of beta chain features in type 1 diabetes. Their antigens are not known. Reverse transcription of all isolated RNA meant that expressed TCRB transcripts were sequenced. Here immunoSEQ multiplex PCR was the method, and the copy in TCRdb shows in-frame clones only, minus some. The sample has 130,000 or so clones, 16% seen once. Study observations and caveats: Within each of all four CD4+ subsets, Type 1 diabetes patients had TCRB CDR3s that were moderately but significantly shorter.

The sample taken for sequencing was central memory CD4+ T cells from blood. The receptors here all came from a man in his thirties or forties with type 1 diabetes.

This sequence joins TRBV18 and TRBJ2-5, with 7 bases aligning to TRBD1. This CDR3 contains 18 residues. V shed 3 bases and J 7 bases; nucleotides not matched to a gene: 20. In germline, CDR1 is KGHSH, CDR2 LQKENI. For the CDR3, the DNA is TGTGCCAGCTCACCTAGGGCCCTGACAGGGACCGAGTGGGGGACCCAGTACTTC. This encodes CASSPRALTGTEWGTQYF.

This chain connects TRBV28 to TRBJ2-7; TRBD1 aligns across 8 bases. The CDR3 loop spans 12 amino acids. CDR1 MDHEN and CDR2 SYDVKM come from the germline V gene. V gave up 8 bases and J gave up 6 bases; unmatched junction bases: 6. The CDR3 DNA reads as TGTGCCAGCGGAACAGGGGGAGGCGAGCAGTACTTC. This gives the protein CASGTGGGEQYF.

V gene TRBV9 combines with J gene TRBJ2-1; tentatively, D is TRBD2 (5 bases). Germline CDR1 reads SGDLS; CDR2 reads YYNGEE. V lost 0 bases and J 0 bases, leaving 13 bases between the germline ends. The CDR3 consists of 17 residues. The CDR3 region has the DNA TGTGCCAGCAGCGTAGAGGACTTCCGTAGCTCCTACAATGAGCAGTTCTTC. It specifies CASSVEDFRSSYNEQFF.

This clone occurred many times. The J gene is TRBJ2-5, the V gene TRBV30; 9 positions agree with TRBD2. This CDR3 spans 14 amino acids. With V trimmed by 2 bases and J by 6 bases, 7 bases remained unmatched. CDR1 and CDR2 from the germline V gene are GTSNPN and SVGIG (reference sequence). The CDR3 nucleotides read TGTGCCTGGAGTCCGGGACTAGCAAGTCAGACCCAGTACTTC. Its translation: CAWSPGLASQTQYF.

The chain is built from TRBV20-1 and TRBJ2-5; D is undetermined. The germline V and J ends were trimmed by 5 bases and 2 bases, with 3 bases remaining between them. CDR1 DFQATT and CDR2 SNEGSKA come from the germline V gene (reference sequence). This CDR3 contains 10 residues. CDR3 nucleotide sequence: TGCAGTGCTCAGCAAGAGACCCAGTACTTC. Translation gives CSAQQETQYF.

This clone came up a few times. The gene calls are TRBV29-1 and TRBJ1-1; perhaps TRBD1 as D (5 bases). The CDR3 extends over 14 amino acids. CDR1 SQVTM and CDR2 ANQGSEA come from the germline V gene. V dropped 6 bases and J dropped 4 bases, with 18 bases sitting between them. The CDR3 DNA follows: TGCAGCGTAAAAAATCCTGGGACGGTCACTGAAGCTTTCTTT. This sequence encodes CSVKNPGTVTEAFF.

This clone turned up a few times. The CDR3 spells CASSPLDSLDGEAFF. In nucleotides, the CDR3 is TGTGCCAGCTCACCATTGGACAGTTTAGATGGTGAAGCTTTCTTT. The chain joins TRBV18 to TRBJ1-1, with D possibly TRBD1 on 6 matching bases. CDR3 length: 15 amino acids. The germline V and J ends were trimmed by 2 bases and 7 bases, with 17 bases remaining between them. From germline, CDR1 is KGHSH and CDR2 LQKENI.

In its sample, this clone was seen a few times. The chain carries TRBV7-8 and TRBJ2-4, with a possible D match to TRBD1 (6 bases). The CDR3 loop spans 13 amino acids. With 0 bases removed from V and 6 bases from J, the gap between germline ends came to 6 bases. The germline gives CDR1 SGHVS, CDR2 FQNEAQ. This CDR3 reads CASSLAGGNIQYF. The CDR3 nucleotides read TGTGCCAGCAGCTTAGCAGGGGGAAACATTCAGTACTTC.

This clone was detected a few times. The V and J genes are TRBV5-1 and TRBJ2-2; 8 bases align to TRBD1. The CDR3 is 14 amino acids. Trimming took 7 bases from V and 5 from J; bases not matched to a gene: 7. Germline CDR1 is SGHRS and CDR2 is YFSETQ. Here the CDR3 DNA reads TGCGCCAGCCTTCCCGGACAGGGTACCGGGGAGCTGTTTTTT. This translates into CASLPGQGTGELFF. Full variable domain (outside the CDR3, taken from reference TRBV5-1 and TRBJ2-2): KAGVTQTPRYLIKTRGQQVTLSCSPISGHRSVSWYQQTPGQGLQFLFEYFSETQRNKGNFPGRFSGRQFSNSRSEMNVSTLELGDSALYLCASLPGQGTGELFFGEGSRLTVL.

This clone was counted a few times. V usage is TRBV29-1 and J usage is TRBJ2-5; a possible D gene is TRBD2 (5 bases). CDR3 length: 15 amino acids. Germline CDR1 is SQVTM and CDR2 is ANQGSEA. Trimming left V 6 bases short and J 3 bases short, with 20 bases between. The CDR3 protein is CSVPWRVGIKETQYF. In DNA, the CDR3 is TGCAGCGTCCCCTGGCGGGTTGGGATAAAAGAGACCCAGTACTTC. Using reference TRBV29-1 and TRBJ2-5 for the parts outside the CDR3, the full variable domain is SAVISQKPSRDICQRGTSLTIQCQVDSQVTMMFWYRQQPGQSLTLIATANQGSEATYESGFVIDKFPISRPNLTFSTLTVSNMSPEDSSIYLCSVPWRVGIKETQYFGPGTRLLVL.

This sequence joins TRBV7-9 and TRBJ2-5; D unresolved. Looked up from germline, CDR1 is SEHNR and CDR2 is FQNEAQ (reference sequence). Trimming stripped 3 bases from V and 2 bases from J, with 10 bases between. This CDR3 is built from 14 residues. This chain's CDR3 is CASSLMPEQETQYF. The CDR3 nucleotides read TGTGCCAGCAGCTTGATGCCCGAGCAAGAGACCCAGTACTTC.

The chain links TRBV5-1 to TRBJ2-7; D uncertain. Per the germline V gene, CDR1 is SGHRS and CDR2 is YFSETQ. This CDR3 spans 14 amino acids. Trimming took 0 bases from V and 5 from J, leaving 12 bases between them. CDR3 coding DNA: TGCGCCAGCAGCTTGGCTGACCCAAGGGACGAGCAGTACTTC. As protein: CASSLADPRDEQYF.

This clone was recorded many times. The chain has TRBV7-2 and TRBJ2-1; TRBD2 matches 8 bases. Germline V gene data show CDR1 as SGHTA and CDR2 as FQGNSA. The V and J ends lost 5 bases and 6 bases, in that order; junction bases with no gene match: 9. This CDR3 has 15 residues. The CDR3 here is CASSTGTSIANEQFF. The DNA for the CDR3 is TGTGCCAGCAGCACTGGGACTAGTATTGCCAATGAGCAGTTCTTC.

The CDR3 DNA is TGTGCCAGCAGTTATGTGGGGGAGACCCAGTACTTC. It specifies CASSYVGETQYF. The genes are TRBV6-5 and TRBJ2-5, with D uncertain. The germline V and J ends were trimmed by 3 bases and 5 bases, with 7 bases remaining between them. Germline lookup yields CDR1 MNHEY and CDR2 SVGAGI. CDR3 length: 12 residues.

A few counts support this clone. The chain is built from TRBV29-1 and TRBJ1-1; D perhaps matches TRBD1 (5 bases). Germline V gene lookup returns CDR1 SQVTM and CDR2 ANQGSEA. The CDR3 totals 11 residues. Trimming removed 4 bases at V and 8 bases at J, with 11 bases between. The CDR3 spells CSVVPDSEAFF. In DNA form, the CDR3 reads TGCAGCGTTGTCCCAGACAGCGAAGCTTTCTTT.

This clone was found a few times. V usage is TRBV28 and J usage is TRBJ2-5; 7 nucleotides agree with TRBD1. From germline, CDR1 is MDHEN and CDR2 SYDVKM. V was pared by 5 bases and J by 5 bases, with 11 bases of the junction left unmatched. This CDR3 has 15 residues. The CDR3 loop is CASSLSQGVGETQYF. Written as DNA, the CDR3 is TGTGCCAGCAGTCTCTCTCAGGGGGTAGGGGAGACCCAGTACTTC.

The CDR3 loop reads CASSYAAEGYEQYF. For the CDR3, the DNA is TGTGCCAGCAGTTACGCTGCCGAAGGATACGAGCAGTACTTC. The chain uses TRBV6-5 and TRBJ2-7; D ambiguous. CDR3 length: 14 residues. Germline V lookup: CDR1 MNHEY, CDR2 SVGAGI. Between the trimmed V and J ends, which lost 2 bases and 4 bases, there was a span of 12 bases.

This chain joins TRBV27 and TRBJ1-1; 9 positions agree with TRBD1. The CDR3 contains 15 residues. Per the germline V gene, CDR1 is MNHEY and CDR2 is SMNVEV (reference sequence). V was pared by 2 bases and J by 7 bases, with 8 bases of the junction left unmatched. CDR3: CASSLQRDRAGEAFF. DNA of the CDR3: TGTGCCAGCAGTTTACAGAGGGACAGGGCGGGTGAAGCTTTCTTT.

Written as DNA, the CDR3 is TGTGCCAGCATGGGGTCTGCGAACACTGAAGCTTTCTTT. Translating it yields CASMGSANTEAFF. The chain recombines TRBV2 with TRBJ1-1; D unresolved. This CDR3 is 13 amino acids long. CDR1 SNHLY and CDR2 FYNNEI come from the germline V gene. Deletions cut 7 bases from V and 1 base from J, with 10 bases between.

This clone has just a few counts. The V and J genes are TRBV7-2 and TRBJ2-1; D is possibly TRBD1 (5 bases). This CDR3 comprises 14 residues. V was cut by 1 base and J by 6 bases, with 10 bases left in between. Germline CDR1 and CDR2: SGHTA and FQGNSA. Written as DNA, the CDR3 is TGTGCCAGCAGCTTAGACCGCAGGGTCAATGAGCAGTTCTTC. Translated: CASSLDRRVNEQFF. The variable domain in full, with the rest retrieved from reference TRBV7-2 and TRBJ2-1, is GAGVSQSPSNKVTEKGKDVELRCDPISGHTALYWYRQSLGQGLEFLIYFQGNSAPDKSGLPSDRFSAERTGGSVSTLTIQRTQQEDSAVYLCASSLDRRVNEQFFGPGTRLTVL.

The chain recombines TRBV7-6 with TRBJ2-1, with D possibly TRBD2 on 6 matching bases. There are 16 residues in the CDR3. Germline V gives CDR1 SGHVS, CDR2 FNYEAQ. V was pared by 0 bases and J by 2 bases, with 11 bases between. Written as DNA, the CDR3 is TGTGCCAGCAGCTTAGCCGGGACTCAACCCTACAATGAGCAGTTCTTC. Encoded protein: CASSLAGTQPYNEQFF.

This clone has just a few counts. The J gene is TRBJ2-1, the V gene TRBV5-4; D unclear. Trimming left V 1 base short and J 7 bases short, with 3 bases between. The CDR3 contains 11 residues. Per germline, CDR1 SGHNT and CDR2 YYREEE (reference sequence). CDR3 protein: CASSLRNEQFF. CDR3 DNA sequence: TGTGCCAGCAGCTTGAGAAATGAGCAGTTCTTC.

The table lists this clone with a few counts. CDR3 in amino acids: CASSPSGDQETQYF. CDR3 DNA: TGTGCCAGTAGCCCCAGCGGGGACCAAGAGACCCAGTACTTC. The chain uses TRBV19 and TRBJ2-5, with TRBD2 matching over 7 bases. The CDR3 consists of 14 residues. V lost 6 bases and J lost 0; bases outside the gene matches: 4. Germline V lookup: CDR1 LNHDA, CDR2 SQIVND (reference sequence). The full variable domain, rest sourced from reference TRBV19 and TRBJ2-5, is DGGITQSPKYLFRKEGQNVTLSCEQNLNHDAMYWYRQDPGQGLRLIYYSQIVNDFQKGDIAEGYSVSREKKESFPLTVTSAQKNPTAFYLCASSPSGDQETQYFGPGTRLLVL.

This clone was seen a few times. The CDR3 DNA reads TGCGCCAGCAGCTTCGGGCTAGCGGGGTATCAAGAGACCCAGTACTTC. Translation gives CASSFGLAGYQETQYF. V is TRBV5-1 and J is TRBJ2-5, with 9 bases that match TRBD2. CDR1 and CDR2 (germline): SGHRS, YFSETQ. Losses at the gene ends were 2 bases for V and 2 bases for J; bases not matched to a gene: 7. This CDR3 contains 16 residues. The complete variable domain, with remaining parts taken from reference TRBV5-1 and TRBJ2-5, reads KAGVTQTPRYLIKTRGQQVTLSCSPISGHRSVSWYQQTPGQGLQFLFEYFSETQRNKGNFPGRFSGRQFSNSRSEMNVSTLELGDSALYLCASSFGLAGYQETQYFGPGTRLLVL.

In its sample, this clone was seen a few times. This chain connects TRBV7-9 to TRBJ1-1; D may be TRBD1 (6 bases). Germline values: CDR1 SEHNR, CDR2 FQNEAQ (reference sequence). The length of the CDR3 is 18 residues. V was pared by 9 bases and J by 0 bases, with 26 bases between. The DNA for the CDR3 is TGTGCCAGTAGACACGACGCTAGGGGGACCTTTATGAACACTGAAGCTTTCTTT. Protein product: CASRHDARGTFMNTEAFF.

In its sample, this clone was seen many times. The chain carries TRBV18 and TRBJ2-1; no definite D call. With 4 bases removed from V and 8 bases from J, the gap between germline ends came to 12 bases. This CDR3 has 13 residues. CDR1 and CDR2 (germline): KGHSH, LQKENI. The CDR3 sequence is CASSRHAGDEQFF. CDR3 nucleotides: TGTGCCAGCTCACGGCACGCAGGTGATGAGCAGTTCTTC.

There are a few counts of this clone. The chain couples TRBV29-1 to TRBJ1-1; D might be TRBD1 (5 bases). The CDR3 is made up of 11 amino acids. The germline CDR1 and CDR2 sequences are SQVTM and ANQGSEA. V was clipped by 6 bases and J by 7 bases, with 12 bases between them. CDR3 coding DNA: TGCAGCGTGAGACAGAGTGATGAAGCTTTCTTT. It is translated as CSVRQSDEAFF.

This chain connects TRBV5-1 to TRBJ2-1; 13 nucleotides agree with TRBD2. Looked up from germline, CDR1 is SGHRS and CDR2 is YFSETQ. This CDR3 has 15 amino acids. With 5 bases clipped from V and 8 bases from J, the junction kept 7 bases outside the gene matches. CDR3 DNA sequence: TGCGCCAGCAGTTCCGGGACTAGCGGGGTATATGAGCAGTTCTTC. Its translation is CASSSGTSGVYEQFF.

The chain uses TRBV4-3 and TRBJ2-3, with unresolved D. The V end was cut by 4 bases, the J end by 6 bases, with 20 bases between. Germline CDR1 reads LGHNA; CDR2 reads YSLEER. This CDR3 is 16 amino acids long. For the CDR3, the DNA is TGCGCCAGCAGCCTCACTCGGTCCCTAGGCGAGGATACGCAGTATTTT. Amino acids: CASSLTRSLGEDTQYF.

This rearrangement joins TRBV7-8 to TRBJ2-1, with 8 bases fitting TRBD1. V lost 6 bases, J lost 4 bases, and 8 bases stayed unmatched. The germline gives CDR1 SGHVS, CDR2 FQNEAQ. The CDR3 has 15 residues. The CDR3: CASSPGRGQYNEQFF. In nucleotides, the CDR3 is TGTGCCAGCAGTCCGGGCAGGGGGCAATACAATGAGCAGTTCTTC.

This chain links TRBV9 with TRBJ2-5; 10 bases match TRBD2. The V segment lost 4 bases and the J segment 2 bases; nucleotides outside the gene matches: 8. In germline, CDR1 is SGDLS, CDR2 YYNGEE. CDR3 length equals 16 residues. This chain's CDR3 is CASSINSGGTQETQYF. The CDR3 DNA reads TGTGCCAGCAGCATCAATAGCGGGGGGACACAAGAGACCCAGTACTTC.

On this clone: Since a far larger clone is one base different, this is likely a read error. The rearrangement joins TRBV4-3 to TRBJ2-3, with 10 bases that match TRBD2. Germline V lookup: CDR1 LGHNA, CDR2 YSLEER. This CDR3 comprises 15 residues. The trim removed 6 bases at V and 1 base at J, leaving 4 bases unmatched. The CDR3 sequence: CASRSGTSGTDTQYF. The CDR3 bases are TGCGCCAGCAGATCCGGGACTAGCGGCACAGATACGCAGTATTTT.